The 23 T cell receptor beta chains presented below share a single source sample, sequenced in a study of blood T cell repertoires in COVID-19. Clones were sequenced by immunoSEQ multiplex PCR, and TCRdb holds only the in-frame ones, with some missing. The sample carries 50,000 to 70,000 clones, around 79% recorded once. Sequencing input: peripheral blood. Receptors originate from a man between 60 and 75 years old with acute or convalescent COVID-19.

The chain carries TRBV11-3 and TRBJ1-1; D not certain. Trimming shortened V by 3 bases and J by 1 base, and 9 bases separated the two germline ends. The germline V gene has CDR1 SGHNT and CDR2 YENEEA. This CDR3 is 14 amino acids long. The CDR3 spells CASSFSGENTEAFF. The CDR3 DNA follows: TGTGCCAGCAGCTTTTCCGGGGAGAACACTGAAGCTTTCTTT.

The chain employs TRBV2 and TRBJ1-2; tentative D call: TRBD1 (6 bases). Germline V gives CDR1 SNHLY, CDR2 FYNNEI. The V end lost 5 bases, the J end lost 8 bases, and 15 bases lay between the germline ends. CDR3 length: 13 residues. CDR3 nucleotide sequence: TGTGCCAGCAGTCCAGATCCCCAGGGGGGCTACACCTTC. Translating it yields CASSPDPQGGYTF.

The CDR3, as DNA: TGTGCCAGCAGAGGGGGGGGCCCTAGCAATCAGCCCCAGCATTTT. It specifies CASRGGGPSNQPQHF. The chain recombines TRBV28 with TRBJ1-5; tentatively, D is TRBD1 (6 bases). V lost 6 bases and J 0 bases, leaving 12 bases between the germline ends. This CDR3 is built from 15 residues. CDR1 and CDR2 (germline): MDHEN, SYDVKM.

The chain carries TRBV12-3 or TRBV12-4 and TRBJ1-1; the D is unclear. Deletions cut 6 bases from V and 8 bases from J, with 16 bases between. The CDR3 loop spans 13 amino acids. The CDR3 DNA is TGTGCCAGCAGCCGTAGCTTGAACGGAGAAGCTTTCTTT. It encodes CASSRSLNGEAFF.

V is TRBV5-1 and J is TRBJ2-5; D unresolved. The CDR3 consists of 15 residues. V was clipped by 3 bases and J by 0 bases, with 12 bases between them. The V gene's germline CDR1 is SGHRS and CDR2 YFSETQ. CDR3 sequence (DNA): TGCGCCAGCAGCTCCGACTCACTGTACCAAGAGACCCAGTACTTC. The encoded protein is CASSSDSLYQETQYF.

V and J are TRBV19 and TRBJ2-6; D unresolved. In germline, CDR1 is LNHDA, CDR2 SQIVND (reference sequence). V was shortened by 7 bases and J by 1 base, with 11 bases between the two germline ends. The CDR3 spans 15 residues. As DNA, the CDR3 is TGTGCCAGTAACGACATCCGTTCTGGGGCCAACGTCCTGACTTTC. The encoded protein is CASNDIRSGANVLTF.

This chain connects TRBV7-6 to TRBJ2-3, with a possible D match to TRBD1 (6 bases). The CDR3 is 15 residues long. V was clipped by 6 bases and J by 1 base, with 14 bases between them. Germline assignment: CDR1 SGHVS and CDR2 FNYEAQ. For the CDR3, the DNA is TGTGCCAGCAGGCAGGGGAGTTGGGGCACAGATACGCAGTATTTT. This translates into CASRQGSWGTDTQYF.

The V call is TRBV20-1, the J call TRBJ1-1, with D perhaps matching TRBD1 (6 bases). CDR1 is DFQATT, CDR2 SNEGSKA, per germline (reference sequence). V was pared by 6 bases and J by 10 bases, with 12 bases between. The CDR3 length is 10 residues. CDR3 in amino acids: CSALGTRAFF. The CDR3 nucleotides read TGCAGTGCCCTTGGGACACGAGCTTTCTTT.

The V gene is TRBV14, the J gene TRBJ2-1; D perhaps matches TRBD1 (6 bases). Germline V gives CDR1 SGHDN, CDR2 FVKESK. The CDR3 has 13 amino acids. V shed 0 bases and J shed 15 bases, with 15 bases lying between them. CDR3 sequence reads: CASSQDQVQGRFF. CDR3 coding DNA: TGTGCCAGCAGCCAAGATCAGGTGCAGGGGCGGTTCTTC.

V usage is TRBV6-5 and J usage is TRBJ1-1; D is undetermined. V was pared by 8 bases and J by 0 bases, with 13 bases between. This CDR3 comprises 14 residues. Germline V gene lookup returns CDR1 MNHEY and CDR2 SVGAGI. CDR3 residues: CASRTDSMNTEAFF. In DNA, the CDR3 is TGTGCCAGCCGGACGGACTCTATGAACACTGAAGCTTTCTTT.

This clone was found a few times. The V gene is TRBV30, the J gene TRBJ2-7, with 9 bases lining up with TRBD2. The CDR3 consists of 14 residues. Trimming at V came to 2 bases and at J to 3 bases, leaving 5 bases not matched to a gene. The germline gives CDR1 GTSNPN, CDR2 SVGIG (reference sequence). CDR3 sequence (DNA): TGTGCCTGGAGTAAGCGGGGGGCGGACTACGAGCAGTACTTC. It translates to CAWSKRGADYEQYF.

This clone was observed a single time. The V call is TRBV28, the J call TRBJ2-5; 8 nucleotides line up with TRBD1. The CDR3 length is 16 residues. With 4 bases clipped from V and 2 bases from J, the junction kept 9 bases outside the gene matches. The germline V gene encodes CDR1 MDHEN and CDR2 SYDVKM. The DNA for the CDR3 is TGTGCCAGCAGTTCCTTAGGACAGGGTGGACAAGAGACCCAGTACTTC. This translates into CASSSLGQGGQETQYF.

The V gene is TRBV10-3, the J gene TRBJ2-1; 8 bases are a match to TRBD1. This CDR3 contains 13 residues. V lost 4 bases to trimming and J lost 6 bases; unmatched junction nucleotides: 2. CDR1 and CDR2 from the germline V gene are ENHRY and SYGVKD. CDR3 region: CAISVTGGNEQFF. The CDR3 DNA sequence: TGTGCCATCAGTGTCACAGGGGGCAATGAGCAGTTCTTC.

This clone was counted a few times. The CDR3 region has the DNA TGTGCCAGCAGTCGGCCCCGGACAGGGGGCTCCGGGGAGCTGTTTTTT. This sequence encodes CASSRPRTGGSGELFF. The rearrangement uses TRBV27 and TRBJ2-2; TRBD1 matches at 11 bases. Looked up from germline, CDR1 is MNHEY and CDR2 is SMNVEV (reference sequence). This CDR3 spans 16 amino acids. V was clipped by 5 bases and J by 6 bases; unmatched bases: 8.

V is TRBV5-4 and J is TRBJ1-2; D is unresolved. V lost 3 bases and J 4 bases, leaving 13 bases between the germline ends. The CDR3 runs to 14 residues. In germline, CDR1 is SGHNT, CDR2 YYREEE (reference sequence). The CDR3 DNA is TGTGCCAGCAGCTCGGGATTGGGTCTCTATGGCTACACCTTC. Amino acid sequence: CASSSGLGLYGYTF.

The chain carries TRBV6-5 and TRBJ1-5; D ambiguous. The germline V gene has CDR1 MNHEY and CDR2 SVGAGI. The CDR3 consists of 14 residues. Trimming took off 4 bases at V and 9 bases at J, with 16 bases between the two ends. The CDR3 bases are TGTGCCAGCAGTTTTCGACTAGAATCAAGGCCCCAGCATTTT. Protein sequence: CASSFRLESRPQHF.

The V and J genes are TRBV19 and TRBJ1-2; 9 nucleotides match TRBD1. Germline trimming cut 0 bases from V and 2 bases from J; bases unmatched to any gene: 4. The CDR3 has 16 residues. CDR1 LNHDA and CDR2 SQIVND come from the germline V gene (reference sequence). This CDR3 is CASSIDDRGDNYGYTF. The CDR3 DNA reads as TGTGCCAGTAGTATAGATGACAGGGGGGACAACTATGGCTACACCTTC.

V is TRBV30 and J is TRBJ2-3; no definite D call. The CDR3 has 12 amino acids. The germline gives CDR1 GTSNPN, CDR2 SVGIG (reference sequence). Trimming shortened V by 1 base and J by 6 bases, and 8 bases separated the two germline ends. The CDR3 region is CAWSASADTQYF. As DNA, the CDR3 is TGTGCCTGGAGTGCGTCCGCGGATACGCAGTATTTT.

V usage is TRBV5-1 and J usage is TRBJ1-1, with D unclear. The CDR3 length is 12 residues. V lost 7 bases, J lost 2 bases, and 9 bases lay in between. Germline CDR1 and CDR2: SGHRS and YFSETQ. In nucleotides, the CDR3 is TGCGCCAGCCATGAGGGTAACACTGAAGCTTTCTTT. Protein sequence: CASHEGNTEAFF.

This chain connects TRBV11-1 to TRBJ1-2; 7 bases are a match to TRBD1. Trimming removed 3 bases from V and 2 bases from J; junction bases left unmatched: 3. CDR3 length: 14 residues. The germline V gene has CDR1 SGHAT and CDR2 FQDESV (reference sequence). CDR3 sequence: CASSFSQGNYGYTF. CDR3 nucleotides: TGTGCCAGCAGCTTTTCACAGGGGAACTATGGCTACACCTTC.

This clone was counted between two and nine times. The rearrangement links TRBV6-5 to TRBJ1-4, with D possibly matching TRBD1 (6 bases). The CDR3 spans 14 residues. Germline loops: CDR1 MNHEY, CDR2 SVGAGI. Trimming removed 8 bases from V and 3 bases from J, with 13 bases in between. This CDR3 reads CASAPGQANEKLFF. Here the CDR3 DNA reads TGTGCCAGCGCTCCGGGACAAGCTAATGAAAAACTGTTTTTT.

The chain couples TRBV5-5 to TRBJ2-7; a weak D match, TRBD1 (5 bases). V lost 1 base and J 2 bases, leaving 10 bases between the germline ends. CDR3 length: 14 amino acids. Germline CDR1 reads SGHKS; CDR2 reads YYEKEE (reference sequence). CDR3 loop: CASSLFDRTYEQYF. In DNA, the CDR3 is TGTGCCAGCAGCTTGTTTGACAGAACCTACGAGCAGTACTTC.

The chain uses TRBV29-1 and TRBJ1-1; unclear D gene. V lost 2 bases to trimming and J lost 1 base, with 8 bases between them. The germline gives CDR1 SQVTM, CDR2 ANQGSEA. The CDR3 extends over 13 amino acids. DNA for the CDR3: TGCAGCGTTGAAACGGGTGCGAACACTGAAGCTTTCTTT. Translating gives CSVETGANTEAFF.